Below, one T cell receptor beta chain is given with its context. It has no known antigen specificity. One base away there is no much larger clone; base qualities are not given. In total, approximately 610 healthy bone marrow donors made up the cohort. At the time of sampling, all cohort members were nominally healthy, though unrecorded immune exposures were likely present. The donor was CMV seronegative and belonged to the group of 352 seronegative cohort members. A peripheral blood sample was provided by each donor, and peripheral blood mononuclear cells were used for TCR beta sequencing. The Qiagen DNeasy Blood Extraction Kit was used to extract genomic DNA from the blood cell samples. This sample was taken from a study of cytomegalovirus exposure and HLA in healthy donors (TCRdb year 2017). Study-level background: In an earlier analysis of fewer than 750 of the donors, 276 Gb of sequence data and approximately 100 million unique TCR beta sequences from roughly 190 million T cells were reported. Approximately 300 gigabases of sequencing data and around 90 million unique TCR sequences made up an early release that covered about 640 HLA-typed donors. Of the 398 genotyped donors, more than 75% were placed in the genetic ancestry cluster associated with self-reported Caucasian donors. The study aimed to test whether signatures of past pathogen exposure could be identified by cataloging public T cell receptors. Using immunosequencing, the study profiled T cell repertoires from around 670 subjects and related those repertoires to cytomegalovirus serostatus. Besides the first cohort of 666 subjects, a separate validation cohort made up of over 95 different subjects was used. High-throughput TCR immunosequencing, statistical association of individual TCRs with disease status, and machine learning were combined to predict cytomegalovirus infection status. To study patterns of TCR occurrence, a later analysis re-analyzed previously published TCR beta repertoires from 700 or so donors and added high-resolution HLA genotyping. Rather than drawing on any new phenotypic data, the later analysis identified candidate immune exposures from TCR beta sequences and the way those sequences occurred across donors. In an earlier analysis of roughly 540 of the donors, high-throughput TCR beta sequencing was used to judge whether each TCR beta V gene segment behaved as functional or pseudogenic. Donor age, sex, ethnicity and CMV serostatus were compiled together with the repertoire data. Genome-wide SNP genotypes for about three fifths of the roughly 670 donors were used in a later genetic analysis, which treated that subset as a discovery cohort. Every repertoire in the discovery cohort had been generated on one and the same sequencing platform. Class I and class II HLA loci were covered by the typing at four-digit resolution. The number of donors typed differed by locus, with about 629-640 for A, B, C, DRB1 and DQB1, around 520 for DQA1, 600 to 610 for DPA1, and 450 to 480 for DPB1. Because of strong linkage in the cohort, roughly five DR-DQ haplotypes were treated as single units for association and clustering. Among approximately 370 genotyped donors of the cohort, an average of roughly 230,000 unique TCR beta nucleotide sequences was sequenced per donor, of which 15% to 20% were non-productive. Results and caveats for the whole study, not just this receptor: In this cohort, only TCR beta chains were sequenced, and detectable features were limited by the absence of alpha or paired-chain data. Correlated functional status among segregating V segments might be attributable to linkage disequilibrium, but an unknown experimental factor could not be ruled out. The study listed approximately 160 TCR beta chains as associated with cytomegalovirus. In a later analysis, several top co-occurrence clusters were reported to appear linked to parvovirus B19, influenza, CMV and Epstein-Barr virus. A further reported finding was that TCR beta sequences accurately predicted the HLA-A and HLA-B alleles for most subjects in the first cohort. According to a later analysis, TCR association rates differed among HLA loci, with DRB1 alleles showing the most associated TCRs and HLA-C alleles showing the fewest. Because counts were too low, about 18 rarely observed V segments, including chromosome 9 orphons, were excluded from the earlier analysis of some 590 of the donors. In a later analysis, HLA-associated TCR beta chains were found to be more clonally expanded and to have lower generation probabilities than equally common non-associated chains. The classifier was reported to diagnose cytomegalovirus status with high specificity and sensitivity in both the original and validation cohorts. In a later analysis, 16,951 TCR beta sequences were associated with specific HLA alleles at a false discovery rate of 0.05. CMV serostatus was the only immune exposure information available for the cohort. An association between a missense DCLRE1C variant and V-gene and J-gene trimming of TCR beta chains was found in a later genetic analysis and replicated in an independent cohort. The sequencing pipeline was judged likely to have produced a cluster of highly shared sequence variants as a technical artifact. In an earlier analysis of more than 500 of the donors, most TCR beta V segments appeared in productive rearrangements about 90% or about 30% of the time, broadly matching IMGT annotations. In vitro tests confirmed that a few of the cytomegalovirus-associated TCR beta chains recognize cytomegalovirus antigens. When HLA alleles, especially DR and DQ, strongly co-occurred, TCR associations were difficult to assign to individual alleles. According to a later analysis, most CMV-associated TCR beta chains appeared to be HLA-restricted, and the HLA associations seemed to be driven largely by CMV exposure. Because some donors lacked HLA typing at each locus, the association tests relied only on the typed subset. Presence/absence analyses assumed roughly uniform sequencing depth across donors, an assumption that may not hold. The 87-base-pair reads could not distinguish some IMGT-functional V segments, including TRBV6-2 and TRBV6-3, so those segments were excluded. A later genetic analysis reported fewer N-insertions in productive TCRs among donors in an Asian-associated ancestry cluster than the roughly 700-donor mean. The authors suggested that the approach could potentially be extended to other disease states and immunological phenotypes. While some public TCRs were present in many individuals, most TCR sequences turned up only very rarely across donors.

Library preparation employed the immunoSEQ multiplex PCR assay. For the multiplex PCR, a mixture combining 60 forward primers for TCR Vbeta segments and 13 reverse primers for TCR Jbeta segments was used. Amplification of the CDR3 region of rearranged TCR beta genes was performed with a multiplex PCR assay on genomic DNA. The amplified TCR beta libraries were sequenced on the Illumina HiSeq System as 87-base-pair reads. In the original analysis: A later analysis counted tens of millions of unique TCR beta chains across the 640 or so repertoires, and approximately 11 million of these chains were shared by at least two donors. Raw reads were error-corrected and collapsed into unique sequences with a nearest-neighbor algorithm that merged closely related sequences to remove PCR and sequencing errors. To assign V, D and J gene segments, CDR3 sequences were aligned to IMGT reference sequences. For a sequence to be retained, at least a six-nucleotide match to both a V gene segment and a J gene segment was required. Rearrangements were called productive when the CDR3 lacked stop codons and stayed in frame with V and J; all others were non-productive. Following IMGT convention, CDR3 was defined as the stretch from the second conserved V-encoded cysteine up to the conserved J-encoded phenylalanine. The earlier analysis of about 610 of the donors excluded sequences that lacked an unambiguous match to a single V gene segment. An earlier analysis of over 450 of the donors classified V segments as functional when productive rearrangements were above 56.7% and as segregating when the standard deviation between donors was above 5%. A statistical classification framework was developed to diagnose cytomegalovirus status using the catalog of TCR beta chain sequences. A later analysis assigned V and J genes by comparing TCR nucleotide sequences with IMGT/GENE-DB human TR gene sequences. In a later analysis, CDR3 sequences and most-parsimonious VDJ recombination scenarios were assigned using the TCRdist pipeline. A later analysis defined each TCR beta chain by its CDR3 amino acid sequence plus V-gene family, and excluded reads lacking a unique V-gene family. A later analysis removed 600 or so highly shared, low-generation-probability nucleotide sequences to deal with suspected cross-contamination and a sequencing artifact. For each public chain, a later analysis derived a clonal expansion index from normalized ranks of inferred template counts within each repertoire. In a later analysis, generation probabilities were computed using a VDJ recombination model fitted to out-of-frame rearrangements, and the results were checked against IGoR. Hypergeometric tests were used in a later analysis to score TCR-TCR, TCR-HLA and TCR-CMV co-occurrence, with a repertoire-size bias correction applied to the TCR pairs. In a later analysis, false discovery rates were estimated by permuting HLA or CMV assignments 20 times. In a later analysis, co-occurring TCRs were grouped with DBSCAN, and TCRdist sequence similarity was added when clustering was performed within HLA-allele-positive subsets. Repertoires with fewer than 30,000 or more than 120,000 public chains, plus five repertoires with anomalous nucleotide sharing, were excluded from co-occurrence clustering. TCRdb took this table from immuneACCESS and kept in-frame rearrangements with V and J called. Such tables lack part of the clones; where checked against another copy, unresolved V genes explain under half of the gap, and the rest is unexplained. That table is the source of V, J and clone size, and D and trimming were worked out from the DNA. The sample table holds more than 100,000 clones, of which 60% to 85% were seen once. The biggest ten clones account for about 1.5% of the sample.

Spanning cysteine to phenylalanine, the CDR3 consists of 14 amino acids. The retained sequence is limited to the CDR3, 42 bases, with the frame set at the first base. Trimming removed 8 bases from V and 4 bases from J; the gene matches leave 9 bases unexplained. The germline V gene (reference sequence) gives CDR1 as LNHDA and CDR2 as SQIVND. This TCR was recovered from a woman aged 18-29 years in good health and CMV-seronegative. Recombination joined TRBV19 with TRBJ2-5, and 8 bases in between align with TRBD1. The source material was PBMCs. DNA sequence: TGTGCCAGTGCCATTACAGGGGGGAGAGAGACCCAGTACTTC. The translation is CASAITGGRETQYF.